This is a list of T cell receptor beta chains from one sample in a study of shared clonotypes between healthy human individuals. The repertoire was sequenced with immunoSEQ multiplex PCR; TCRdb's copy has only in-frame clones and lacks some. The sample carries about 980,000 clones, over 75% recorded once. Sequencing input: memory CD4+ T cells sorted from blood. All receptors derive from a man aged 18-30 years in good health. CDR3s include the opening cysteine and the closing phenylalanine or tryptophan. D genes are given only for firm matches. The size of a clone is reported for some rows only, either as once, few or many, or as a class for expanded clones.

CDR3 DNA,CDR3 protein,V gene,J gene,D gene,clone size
TGTGCCAGCAGCGCCGGACTAAGGGGGGGCGGCACAGATACGCAGTATTTT,CASSAGLRGGGTDTQYF,TRBV7-2,TRBJ2-3,.,.
TGTGCCAGTAGGGTCCAACAGGGACGCGAGCAGTTCTTC,CASRVQQGREQFF,TRBV19,TRBJ2-1,.,once
TGTGCCAGCAGCTTGATGGCAGGGGGCGACGAGCAGTACTTC,CASSLMAGGDEQYF,TRBV7-2,TRBJ2-7,TRBD1,.
TGTGCCAGCAGCTCGAGGACTAGCGACTACGAGCAGTACTTC,CASSSRTSDYEQYF,TRBV7-2,TRBJ2-7,TRBD2,.
TGTGCCAGCAGTCAAAGACAGGAGCAGTTCTTC,CASSQRQEQFF,TRBV28,TRBJ2-1,.,.
TGTGCCAGCAGCGCCCAGGCGAGGGTCGGGGAGCTGTTTTTT,CASSAQARVGELFF,TRBV27,TRBJ2-2,.,.
TGTGCCAGTAGAGTGACAGGGTCTGGAAACACCATATATTTT,CASRVTGSGNTIYF,TRBV19,TRBJ1-3,TRBD1,once
TGTGCCAGCAGTCCTAGGGCCAGCGGGGGAACAGATACGCAGTATTTT,CASSPRASGGTDTQYF,TRBV4-2,TRBJ2-3,TRBD2,.
TGTGCCTGGAGTGTAGAGGGGTCGTTCAATCAGCCCCAGCATTTT,CAWSVEGSFNQPQHF,TRBV30,TRBJ1-5,.,.
TGTGCCATCAGTTCTTCAGATACGCAGTATTTT,CAISSSDTQYF,TRBV10-3,TRBJ2-3,.,.
TGCGCCAGCAGCCCGGATGGGACTAGCGGCTTCTACGAGCAGTACTTC,CASSPDGTSGFYEQYF,TRBV5-1,TRBJ2-7,TRBD2,.
TGTGCCAGCAGCAAGGGGGGATTTTGTGAGCAGTACTTC,CASSKGGFCEQYF,TRBV12-1,TRBJ2-7,.,.
TGTGCCAGCAGTTTAGCAGGGAACTATGGCTACACCTTC,CASSLAGNYGYTF,TRBV27,TRBJ1-2,.,.
TGTGCCAGCTCACCAGGTCCGGGACTAGCGGGCTACGAGCAGTACTTC,CASSPGPGLAGYEQYF,TRBV18,TRBJ2-7,TRBD2,many
TGTGCCAGGGGCCCTGCGGCCAACGTCCTGACTTTC,CARGPAANVLTF,TRBV2,TRBJ2-6,.,.
TGTGCCAGCAGCGTAGCTAAGAATAGCGGGGGGGCTGGAGATACGCAGTATTTT,CASSVAKNSGGAGDTQYF,TRBV9,TRBJ2-3,TRBD2,.
TGTGCCAGTAGTATAGGGTCGGGGAGACCAGAGACCCAGTACTTC,CASSIGSGRPETQYF,TRBV19,TRBJ2-5,.,many
TGTGCCAGCAGCTTAGAGGACAGGGGAAATGAGCAGTTCTTC,CASSLEDRGNEQFF,TRBV11-2,TRBJ2-1,TRBD1,.
TGTGCCATCAGCCCCCGGGGGTCGAACACCGGGGAGCTGTTTTTT,CAISPRGSNTGELFF,TRBV10-3,TRBJ2-2,.,once
TGCAGCGTTGCTGGCAGGGCTGGCTATGGCTACACCTTC,CSVAGRAGYGYTF,TRBV29-1,TRBJ1-2,.,.
TGTGCCAGCAGTTTATTGGTCGCGGTCGGGATGAACACTGAAGCTTTCTTT,CASSLLVAVGMNTEAFF,TRBV28,TRBJ1-1,.,.
TGTGCCAGCTCAAAGCTACAGGGGTCGGAGCCCCAGCATTTT,CASSKLQGSEPQHF,TRBV18,TRBJ1-5,TRBD1,.
TGTGCCTGGAGTAGGATGAACACTGAAGCTTTCTTT,CAWSRMNTEAFF,TRBV30,TRBJ1-1,.,few
TGTGCCACCACTCCGGGGGGCAAATCGAACACCGGGGAGCTGTTTTTT,CATTPGGKSNTGELFF,TRBV28,TRBJ2-2,.,.
TGTGCCAGCAGCTTGGGGATAGGGTCGGTCGGGGAGCTGTTTTTT,CASSLGIGSVGELFF,TRBV7-2,TRBJ2-2,.,.
TGTGCCAGCAGCGTAGCGGGGGGCCCCTTTCCCACAGATACGCAGTATTTT,CASSVAGGPFPTDTQYF,TRBV9,TRBJ2-3,.,.
TGTGCCTGGTCACAGGGTAGGGGTAACATTCAGTACTTC,CAWSQGRGNIQYF,TRBV30,TRBJ2-4,.,.
TGCAGCGTTGTAGAGGGGGGTACGCATACGCAGTATTTT,CSVVEGGTHTQYF,TRBV29-1,TRBJ2-3,.,.
TGTGCCAGCAGCCAAGAGTGGGGTAACTATGGCTACACCTTC,CASSQEWGNYGYTF,TRBV14,TRBJ1-2,.,.
TGTGCCTGGAGTGTTTTGTCAGGGGGCCTAAATGAGCAGTTCTTC,CAWSVLSGGLNEQFF,TRBV30,TRBJ2-1,TRBD1,once
TGTGCCAGCAGCTTACCCTCCGGGGGTTCACCCCTCCACTTT,CASSLPSGGSPLHF,TRBV7-2,TRBJ1-6,.,.
TGTGCCAGCAGCACAAGGGCCCTCTACGAGCAGTACTTC,CASSTRALYEQYF,TRBV7-2,TRBJ2-7,.,once
TGTGCCAGCAGCTTAGCGTTAGCCCAGCGAGGCGAGCAGTACTTC,CASSLALAQRGEQYF,TRBV11-1,TRBJ2-7,.,once
TGTGCCAGCAGAGAACGGACCGATGGCTACACCTTC,CASRERTDGYTF,TRBV28,TRBJ1-2,.,.
TGCGCCAGCAGCCGAGGGACAGCTAGCTCTGGGGCCAACGTCCTGACTTTC,CASSRGTASSGANVLTF,TRBV5-1,TRBJ2-6,TRBD1,.
TGTGCCTGGGAGTCAGGAAAAGGGCAGTTCTTC,CAWESGKGQFF,TRBV30,TRBJ2-1,.,few
TGTGCCAGCAGCTTTGGGGGATCCTATGGCTACACCTTC,CASSFGGSYGYTF,TRBV11-2,TRBJ1-2,.,.
TGTGCCAGCAGTTTATCGTCAGGGAGCTATGGCTACACCTTC,CASSLSSGSYGYTF,TRBV28,TRBJ1-2,.,.
TGTGCCAGCTCACCGCAGGGAGAGAATGGTCAGCCCCAGCATTTT,CASSPQGENGQPQHF,TRBV18,TRBJ1-5,.,.
TGCGCCAGCAGCGCGGAACTAGCGATGGGAGCAGATACGCAGTATTTT,CASSAELAMGADTQYF,TRBV5-1,TRBJ2-3,TRBD2,once
TGTGCCAGCAGCTTGCCCGGGACAGGGTCGTCTAACTATGGCTACACCTTC,CASSLPGTGSSNYGYTF,TRBV5-4,TRBJ1-2,TRBD1,.
TGTGCCAGCACCCGGGACGGCAGCAATCAGCCCCAGCATTTT,CASTRDGSNQPQHF,TRBV28,TRBJ1-5,.,few
TGCGCCAGCAGCTACTGGAGCGGGGACACAGATACGCAGTATTTT,CASSYWSGDTDTQYF,TRBV5-1,TRBJ2-3,TRBD2,.
TGTGCCACGACATATGGGGTCTCTGGAAACACCATATATTTT,CATTYGVSGNTIYF,TRBV10-3,TRBJ1-3,.,.
TGCGCCAGCAGCCAAAGGTGGGGATCTGGAAACACCATATATTTT,CASSQRWGSGNTIYF,TRBV4-3,TRBJ1-3,.,.
TGTGCCAGCAGTGCCAAGGGAGGGACTGAAGCTTTCTTT,CASSAKGGTEAFF,TRBV2,TRBJ1-1,.,.
TGTGCCAGCAGAGGGACAGGCCCCCATGGCTACACCTTC,CASRGTGPHGYTF,TRBV6-4,TRBJ1-2,TRBD1,.
TGCGCCAGCAGCTTGTTTCGGGAACCGGCCATGAACACTGAAGCTTTCTTT,CASSLFREPAMNTEAFF,TRBV5-1,TRBJ1-1,.,.
TGTGCCAGCAGTTCGATGAGGAATAACTATGGCTACACCTTC,CASSSMRNNYGYTF,TRBV6-1,TRBJ1-2,.,.
TGTGCCTGGAGTGCGGGGTTACTACAGCCCCAGCATTTT,CAWSAGLLQPQHF,TRBV30,TRBJ1-5,.,.
TGTGCCAGCAGTGCTCCCTCGAACACTGAAGCTTTCTTT,CASSAPSNTEAFF,TRBV6-1,TRBJ1-1,.,.
TGTGCCAGCAGTTACCCGGGGACATCTTCCTATGGCTACACCTTC,CASSYPGTSSYGYTF,TRBV6-6,TRBJ1-2,.,few
TGTGCCAGCAGCCACAGCGCGGGCGAGCAGTACTTC,CASSHSAGEQYF,TRBV7-9,TRBJ2-7,.,.
TGTGCCATCAGGGGGACTAGCGGGAACACCGGGGAGCTGTTTTTT,CAIRGTSGNTGELFF,TRBV10-3,TRBJ2-2,TRBD2,.
TGCGCCAGCAGCTTGGTTGGCAGCGGTTTCGACGAGCAGTACTTC,CASSLVGSGFDEQYF,TRBV5-1,TRBJ2-7,.,.
TGTGCCATCAGTGAGACCTGGGACTCCACAGATACGCAGTATTTT,CAISETWDSTDTQYF,TRBV10-3,TRBJ2-3,.,.
TGTGCCATCAGTGAGGTAGAGGGCAACTATGGCTACACCTTC,CAISEVEGNYGYTF,TRBV10-3,TRBJ1-2,.,.